Listed here are 15 T cell receptor beta chains from one sample, sequenced in a study of identical twins (dated by TCRdb to 2016 to 2018). Library creation used 5' RACE. The listed sequencing device is Illumina HiSeq 2000. The public sequencing data were trimmed at Q25 with fastp and processed into clonotypes with MiXCR by TCRdb, which kept only in-frame beta chains. For every CDR3 protein sequence, its rows merge into one entry that carries the most common genes and DNA. Here the sample has about 520,000 distinct CDR3 sequences; less than 25% occur a single time. 0.8% to 1% of the sample lies in the top ten. This sample was also put to use in a study of T cells expressing NK-cell markers.

Sequencing was carried out using CD4+ T cells sorted from blood. These receptors were obtained from a woman between 18 and 30 years old in good health.

The rearrangement uses TRBV3-1 and TRBJ2-3; the match to TRBD2 covers 12 bases. This CDR3 is built from 17 residues. Germline V gene lookup returns CDR1 LGHDT and CDR2 YNNKEL (reference sequence). The trim removed 4 bases at V and 2 bases at J, leaving 7 bases unmatched. CDR3: CASSPSTSGSHTDTQYF. CDR3 DNA sequence: TGTGCCAGCAGCCCTTCGACTAGCGGGAGCCACACAGATACGCAGTATTTT.

The V call is TRBV4-2, the J call TRBJ2-3; the match to TRBD2 covers 7 bases. Germline V CDR1 and CDR2: LGHNA, YNFKEQ. J lost 0 bases, V lost 1 base, and 10 bases had no gene match. CDR3 length: 18 amino acids. The CDR3 loop reads CASSQGASGDGSTDTQYF. The CDR3 coding sequence is TGTGCCAGCAGCCAAGGAGCTAGCGGTGACGGTAGCACAGATACGCAGTATTTT.

The chain carries TRBV30 and TRBJ2-5; the D is unclear. This CDR3 spans 13 amino acids. Trimming took 2 bases from V and 5 from J, leaving 12 bases between them. Germline V gene sequence: CDR1 GTSNPN, CDR2 SVGIG (reference sequence). CDR3 loop: CAWSPSLWETQYF. The CDR3 coding sequence is TGTGCCTGGAGTCCAAGTTTGTGGGAGACCCAGTACTTC. The entire variable domain, with the rest obtained from reference TRBV30 and TRBJ2-5, is as follows: SQTIHQWPATLVQPVGSPLSLECTVEGTSNPNLYWYRQAAGRGLQLLFYSVGIGQISSEVPQNLSASRPQDRQFILSSKKLLLSDSGFYLCAWSPSLWETQYFGPGTRLLVL.

V usage is TRBV7-8 and J usage is TRBJ1-2, with D possibly matching TRBD1 (5 bases). Trimming took 0 bases from V and 1 from J, leaving 9 bases between them. The CDR3 sequence is 15 residues long. Germline CDR1 is SGHVS and CDR2 is FQNEAQ. The CDR3 DNA sequence: TGTGCCAGCAGCTTAGCGTCGGGGCGTAACTATGGCTACACCTTC. Amino acid sequence: CASSLASGRNYGYTF.

This clonotype was seen once. The rearrangement uses TRBV7-6 and TRBJ1-5; a weak D match, TRBD1 (6 bases). The length of the CDR3 is 14 residues. Germline values: CDR1 SGHVS, CDR2 FNYEAQ. Trimming cost V 5 bases and J 4 bases, with 12 bases left between them. The CDR3 DNA follows: TGTGCCAGCAGCCGAGGACAGAATAATCAGCCCCAGCATTTT. Translating it yields CASSRGQNNQPQHF.

At least ten counts were recorded for this clonotype. The CDR3 is CSANGLAGLGGGTDTQYF. The CDR3 coding sequence is TGCAGTGCTAACGGACTAGCGGGACTGGGAGGAGGCACAGATACGCAGTATTTT. The chain uses TRBV20-1 and TRBJ2-3; 12 nucleotides match TRBD2. The germline V gene encodes CDR1 DFQATT and CDR2 SNEGSKA (reference sequence). V dropped 4 bases and J dropped 1; count of bases not matched to a gene: 12. The length of the CDR3 is 18 residues.

The chain recombines TRBV30 with TRBJ2-2, with TRBD2 matching 13 bases. V shed 5 bases and J 6 bases; nucleotides not matched to a gene: 3. Germline V lookup: CDR1 GTSNPN, CDR2 SVGIG (reference sequence). The length of the CDR3 is 14 residues. CDR3 DNA sequence: TGTGCCTGGGGGACTAGCGGGACGGCCGGGGAGCTGTTTTTT. It translates to CAWGTSGTAGELFF.

This clonotype occurred a few times. The J gene is TRBJ2-7, the V gene TRBV20-1; D not resolved. This CDR3 is built from 14 residues. Germline-derived CDR1 and CDR2 are DFQATT and SNEGSKA (reference sequence). V lost 1 base and J lost 6, with 16 bases in between. The CDR3 loop reads CSARGTATLPEQYF. The CDR3 nucleotides read TGCAGTGCTAGAGGCACCGCGACACTACCCGAGCAGTACTTC.

This clonotype was counted only a few times. The chain uses TRBV29-1 and TRBJ1-1, with D unclear. Germline values: CDR1 SQVTM, CDR2 ANQGSEA. V was trimmed by 6 bases and J by 6 bases, leaving 11 bases between them. This CDR3 comprises 11 residues. The DNA for the CDR3 is TGCAGCGTCTCGGGCCAGGCTGAAGCTTTCTTT. The encoded protein is CSVSGQAEAFF.

This clonotype has a handful of counts. The chain joins TRBV20-1 to TRBJ1-4; no definite D call. This CDR3 has 11 residues. Trimming stripped 5 bases from V and 8 bases from J, with 9 bases between. Per germline, CDR1 DFQATT and CDR2 SNEGSKA (reference sequence). CDR3 DNA: TGCAGTGCTGAACTTCGGGAAAAACTGTTTTTT. Translated: CSAELREKLFF.

This clonotype was counted a few times. This rearrangement joins TRBV12-3 or TRBV12-4 to TRBJ1-6; D is possibly TRBD1 (5 bases). V lost 4 bases and J 11 bases, leaving 12 bases between the germline ends. CDR3 size: 13 residues. CDR3 coding DNA: TGTGCCAGCAGTTCCGGGGGAGGCACACCCCTCCACTTT. Translated: CASSSGGGTPLHF.

This clonotype was observed a few times. The rearrangement links TRBV5-1 to TRBJ2-3; 13 bases align to TRBD2. The CDR3 runs 17 residues. With 2 bases clipped from V and 1 base from J, the junction kept 4 bases outside the gene matches. The germline V gene has CDR1 SGHRS and CDR2 YFSETQ. CDR3 residues: CASSLSGTSGGTDTQYF. Written as DNA, the CDR3 is TGCGCCAGCAGCTTATCTGGGACTAGCGGGGGCACAGATACGCAGTATTTT.

V usage is TRBV12-5 and J usage is TRBJ2-7; D is perhaps TRBD2 (6 bases). The germline gives CDR1 LGHNT, CDR2 FRNRAP. V lost 1 base and J lost 2, with 12 bases in between. This CDR3 is 15 amino acids long. In nucleotides, the CDR3 is TGTGCTAGTGGTTTGGAACTGGGAGGTGCCTACGAGCAGTACTTC. Residues: CASGLELGGAYEQYF.

The V call is TRBV5-1, the J call TRBJ2-3; D is uncertain. This CDR3 region has 14 residues. Per germline, CDR1 SGHRS and CDR2 YFSETQ. Trimming took 4 bases from V and 4 from J, leaving 13 bases between them. CDR3: CASSLDPGPDTQYF. The CDR3, as DNA: TGCGCCAGCAGCCTCGATCCGGGCCCAGATACGCAGTATTTT.

This clonotype was seen a handful of times. The chain has TRBV7-2 and TRBJ2-5; the match to TRBD2 covers 15 bases. Trimming removed 4 bases from V and 6 bases from J; junction bases left unmatched: 6. The CDR3 is 16 residues long. Germline lookup yields CDR1 SGHTA and CDR2 FQGNSA. In DNA, the CDR3 is TGTGCCAGCAGCTCAGGACTAGCGGGAGGGACGCAGACCCAGTACTTC. Translation: CASSSGLAGGTQTQYF.